Listed below are T cell receptor beta chains from one sample, sequenced in a study of T cells in Graves' hyperthyroidism and ophthalmopathy. From the multiplex PCR reads, TCRdb called clonotypes with MiXCR, one entry per CDR3 protein. There are around 600,000 distinct CDR3 sequences in the sample; around 15% occur only once, and under 15% lies in the top ten. The sequencing sample was made of blood. All receptors come from a woman in her 50s with Graves' ophthalmopathy. Each CDR3 is given with its conserved first and last residue. A D gene is named only where the DNA matches it firmly. A row's size may be missing; if present it is once, few, many or a size class.

CDR3: CASSHGSGGYNEQFF; DNA: TGCGCCAGCAGCCACGGTAGCGGGGGTTACAATGAGCAGTTCTTC; V: TRBV4-3; D: TRBD2; J: TRBJ2-1; size: few
CDR3: CASSPVKDKDQPQHF; DNA: TGTGCCAGCTCACCGGTCAAAGACAAGGATCAGCCCCAGCATTTT; V: TRBV18; D: -; J: TRBJ1-5; size: few
CDR3: CASSESHATNEKLFF; DNA: TGTGCCAGCAGTGAATCCCATGCAACTAATGAAAAACTGTTTTTT; V: TRBV6-1; D: -; J: TRBJ1-4; size: many
CDR3: CASSQVAGVSREQYF; DNA: TGCGCCAGCAGCCAAGTAGCGGGAGTATCGAGGGAGCAGTACTTC; V: TRBV4-1; D: TRBD2; J: TRBJ2-7; size: -
CDR3: CASSQDWTSGVTDTQYF; DNA: TGCGCCAGCAGCCAAGACTGGACTAGCGGGGTCACAGATACGCAGTATTTT; V: TRBV4-1; D: TRBD2; J: TRBJ2-3; size: few
CDR3: CASSQEGTSATDTQYF; DNA: TGCGCCAGCAGCCAAGAAGGGACTTCTGCCACAGATACGCAGTATTTT; V: TRBV4-3; D: -; J: TRBJ2-3; size: few
CDR3: CASSPPLIKLFF; DNA: TGTGCCAGCAGTCCCCCTTTGATCAAACTGTTTTTT; V: TRBV12-3/TRBV12-4; D: -; J: TRBJ1-4; size: few
CDR3: CASSLDRVLGKLFF; DNA: TGTGCCAGCAGTCTGGACAGGGTGTTAGGAAAACTGTTTTTT; V: TRBV28; D: TRBD1; J: TRBJ1-4; size: -
CDR3: CSVKRTGNQETQYF; DNA: TGCAGCGTTAAAAGGACAGGCAACCAAGAGACCCAGTACTTC; V: TRBV29-1; D: TRBD1; J: TRBJ2-5; size: -
CDR3: CASSPGLAGGSSYEQCF; DNA: TGTGCCAGCTCACCTGGACTAGCGGGAGGATCATCCTACGAGCAGTGCTTC; V: TRBV18; D: TRBD2; J: TRBJ2-7; size: -
CDR3: CASSPQFSSYNSPLHF; DNA: TGTGCCAGCAGTCCACAGTTTAGCTCCTATAATTCACCCCTCCACTTT; V: TRBV28; D: -; J: TRBJ1-6; size: many
CDR3: CASSQARTGRGRDTEAFF; DNA: TGCGCCAGCAGCCAAGCACGGACAGGGCGGGGGAGGGACACTGAAGCTTTCTTT; V: TRBV4-1; D: TRBD1; J: TRBJ1-1; size: few